Sequencing of this TCR beta chain was carried out in a study of T cell responses to AZD1222 COVID-19 vaccine. Study conclusions and caveats: Repertoire sampling occurred only after the peak T cell response.

Method: immunoSEQ multiplex PCR; TCRdb's copy keeps in-frame clones and lacks some. The profile shows 180,000 or so clones, around 95% of them singletons. The CDR3 consists of 14 residues. CDR1 is SEHNR and CDR2 is FQNEAQ in the germline V gene (reference sequence). The V end lost 5 bases, the J end lost 1 base, and 9 bases lay between the germline ends. In the case of this clone: Its antigen is unidentified.

Material: peripheral blood, obtained on day 0 of AZD1222 vaccination. This chain joins TRBV7-9 and TRBJ1-5; D not certain. The sequence derives from an adult in good health. CDR3 DNA sequence: TGTGCCAGCAGCCAGTCGGCCAGCAATCAGCCCCAGCATTTT. Translation: CASSQSASNQPQHF. Based on the CDR3 plus reference TRBV7-9 and TRBJ1-5, the full variable domain is DTGVSQNPRHKITKRGQNVTFRCDPISEHNRLYWYRQTLGQGPEFLTYFQNEAQLEKSRLLSDRFSAERPKGSFSTLEIQRTEQGDSAMYLCASSQSASNQPQHFGDGTRLSIL.